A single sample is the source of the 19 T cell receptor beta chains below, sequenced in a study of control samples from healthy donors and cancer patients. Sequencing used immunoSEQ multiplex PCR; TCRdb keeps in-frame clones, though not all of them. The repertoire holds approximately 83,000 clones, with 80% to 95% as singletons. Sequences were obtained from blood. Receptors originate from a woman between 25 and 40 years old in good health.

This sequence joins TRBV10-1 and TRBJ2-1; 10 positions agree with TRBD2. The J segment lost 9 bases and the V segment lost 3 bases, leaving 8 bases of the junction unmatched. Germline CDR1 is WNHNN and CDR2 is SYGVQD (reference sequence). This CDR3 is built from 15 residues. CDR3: CASSERLAGAGEQFF. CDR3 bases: TGCGCCAGCAGTGAAAGGCTAGCGGGAGCTGGTGAGCAGTTCTTC.

CDR3 sequence: CAPIPAFKNTIYF. CDR3 in DNA: TGTGCCCCAATCCCGGCCTTCAAAAACACCATATATTTT. The chain couples TRBV24-1 to TRBJ1-3; no definite D call. With 12 bases removed from V and 6 bases from J, the gap between germline ends came to 17 bases. This CDR3 is built from 13 residues. The germline V gene encodes CDR1 KGHDR and CDR2 SFDVKD.

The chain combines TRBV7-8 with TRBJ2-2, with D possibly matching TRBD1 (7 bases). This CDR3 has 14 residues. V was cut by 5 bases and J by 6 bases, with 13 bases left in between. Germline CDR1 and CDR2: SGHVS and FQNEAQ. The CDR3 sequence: CASSLLRGAGELFF. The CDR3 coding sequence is TGTGCCAGCAGCCTTCTCAGGGGGGCCGGGGAGCTGTTTTTT.

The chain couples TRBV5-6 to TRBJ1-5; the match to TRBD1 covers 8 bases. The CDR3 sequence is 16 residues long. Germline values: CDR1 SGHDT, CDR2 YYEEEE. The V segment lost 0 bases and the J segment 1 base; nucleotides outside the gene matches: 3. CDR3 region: CASSLAGGRSNQPQHF. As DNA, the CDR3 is TGTGCCAGCAGCTTGGCAGGGGGCAGAAGCAATCAGCCCCAGCATTTT.

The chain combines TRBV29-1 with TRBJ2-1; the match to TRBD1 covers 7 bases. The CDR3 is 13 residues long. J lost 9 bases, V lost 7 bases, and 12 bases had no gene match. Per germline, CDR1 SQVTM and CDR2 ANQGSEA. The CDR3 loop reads CSADTTGAGEQFF. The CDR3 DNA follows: TGCAGCGCCGACACCACAGGGGCGGGTGAGCAGTTCTTC.

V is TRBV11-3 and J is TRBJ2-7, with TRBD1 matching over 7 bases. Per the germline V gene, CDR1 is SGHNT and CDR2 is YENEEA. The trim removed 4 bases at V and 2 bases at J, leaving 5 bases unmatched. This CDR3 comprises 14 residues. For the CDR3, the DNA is TGTGCCAGCAGCTCCCGACAGGGAACCTACGAGCAGTACTTC. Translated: CASSSRQGTYEQYF.

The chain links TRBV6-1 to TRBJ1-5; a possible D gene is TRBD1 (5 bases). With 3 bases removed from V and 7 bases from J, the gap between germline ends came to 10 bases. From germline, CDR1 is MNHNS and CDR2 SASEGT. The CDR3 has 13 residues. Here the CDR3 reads CASSDREGQPQHF. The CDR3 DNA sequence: TGTGCCAGCAGTGACAGGGAAGGCCAGCCCCAGCATTTT.

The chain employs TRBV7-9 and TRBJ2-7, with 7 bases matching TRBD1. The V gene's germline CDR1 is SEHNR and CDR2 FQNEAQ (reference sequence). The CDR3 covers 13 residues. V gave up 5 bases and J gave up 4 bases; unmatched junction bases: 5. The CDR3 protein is CASSVGQLYEQYF. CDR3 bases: TGTGCCAGCAGCGTGGGACAGCTATACGAGCAGTACTTC. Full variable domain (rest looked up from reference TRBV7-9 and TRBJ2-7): DTGVSQNPRHKITKRGQNVTFRCDPISEHNRLYWYRQTLGQGPEFLTYFQNEAQLEKSRLLSDRFSAERPKGSFSTLEIQRTEQGDSAMYLCASSVGQLYEQYFGPGTRLTVT.

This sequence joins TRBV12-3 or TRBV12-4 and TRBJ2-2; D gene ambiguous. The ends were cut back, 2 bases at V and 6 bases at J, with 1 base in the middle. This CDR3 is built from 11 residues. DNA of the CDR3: TGTGCCAGCAGTTTACCCGGGGAGCTGTTTTTT. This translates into CASSLPGELFF.

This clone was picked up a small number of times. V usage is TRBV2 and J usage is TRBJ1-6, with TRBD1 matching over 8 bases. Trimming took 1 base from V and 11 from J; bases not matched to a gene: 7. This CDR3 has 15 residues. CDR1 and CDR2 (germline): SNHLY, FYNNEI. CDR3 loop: CASSEVGQGVAPLHF. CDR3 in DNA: TGTGCCAGCAGTGAAGTAGGACAGGGAGTAGCACCCCTCCACTTT.

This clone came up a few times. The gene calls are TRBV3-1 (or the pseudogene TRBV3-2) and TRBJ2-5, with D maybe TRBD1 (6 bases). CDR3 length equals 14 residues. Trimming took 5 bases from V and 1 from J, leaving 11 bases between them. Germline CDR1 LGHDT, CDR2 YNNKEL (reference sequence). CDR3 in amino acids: CASSNLQGQETQYF. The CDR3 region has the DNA TGTGCCAGCAGCAATTTACAGGGCCAAGAGACCCAGTACTTC.

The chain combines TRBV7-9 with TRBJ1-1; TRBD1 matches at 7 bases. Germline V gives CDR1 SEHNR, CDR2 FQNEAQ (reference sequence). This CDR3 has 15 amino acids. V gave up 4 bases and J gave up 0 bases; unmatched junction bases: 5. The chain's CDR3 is CASSSQGTVNTEAFF. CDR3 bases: TGTGCCAGCAGCTCACAGGGGACCGTGAACACTGAAGCTTTCTTT.

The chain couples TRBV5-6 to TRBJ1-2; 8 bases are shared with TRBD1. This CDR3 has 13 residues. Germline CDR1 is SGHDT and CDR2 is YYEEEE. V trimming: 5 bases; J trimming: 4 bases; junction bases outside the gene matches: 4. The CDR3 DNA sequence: TGTGCCAGCAGTCAGGGACAGGTCTATGGCTACACCTTC. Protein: CASSQGQVYGYTF. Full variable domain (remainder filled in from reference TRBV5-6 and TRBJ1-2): DAGVTQSPTHLIKTRGQQVTLRCSPKSGHDTVSWYQQALGQGPQFIFQYYEEEERQRGNFPDRFSGHQFPNYSSELNVNALLLGDSALYLCASSQGQVYGYTFGSGTRLTVV.

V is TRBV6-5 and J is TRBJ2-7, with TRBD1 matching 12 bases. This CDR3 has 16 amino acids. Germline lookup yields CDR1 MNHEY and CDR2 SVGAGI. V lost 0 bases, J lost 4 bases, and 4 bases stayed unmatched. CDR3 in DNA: TGTGCCAGCAGTTACTCGAGGGACAGGGGGCTTTACGAGCAGTACTTC. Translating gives CASSYSRDRGLYEQYF.

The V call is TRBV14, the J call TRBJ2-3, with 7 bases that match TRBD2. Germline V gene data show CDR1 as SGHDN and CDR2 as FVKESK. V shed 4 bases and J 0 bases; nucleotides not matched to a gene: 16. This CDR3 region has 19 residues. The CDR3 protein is CASSPGWRWGGSSTDTQYF. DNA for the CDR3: TGTGCCAGCAGCCCCGGTTGGAGATGGGGGGGTAGTAGCACAGATACGCAGTATTTT.

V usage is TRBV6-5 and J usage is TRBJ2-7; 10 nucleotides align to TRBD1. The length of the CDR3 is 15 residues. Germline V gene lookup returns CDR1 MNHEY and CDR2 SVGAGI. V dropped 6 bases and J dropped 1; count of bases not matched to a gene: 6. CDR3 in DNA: TGTGCCAGCAGGACCGGGACAGGGGTGTCCTACGAGCAGTACTTC. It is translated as CASRTGTGVSYEQYF.

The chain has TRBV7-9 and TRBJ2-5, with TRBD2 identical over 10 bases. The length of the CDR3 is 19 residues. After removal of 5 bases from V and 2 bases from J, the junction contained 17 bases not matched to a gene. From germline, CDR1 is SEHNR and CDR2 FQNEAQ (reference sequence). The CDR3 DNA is TGTGCCAGCAGCCGAGCGGGGGCTAGCGGGAGAGGCGGACAAGAGACCCAGTACTTC. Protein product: CASSRAGASGRGGQETQYF.

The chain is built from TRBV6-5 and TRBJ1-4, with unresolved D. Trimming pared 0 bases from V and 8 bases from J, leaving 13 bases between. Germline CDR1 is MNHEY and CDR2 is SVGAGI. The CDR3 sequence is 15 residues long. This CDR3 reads CASSYSRGFGEKLFF. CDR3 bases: TGTGCCAGCAGTTACTCGCGTGGGTTCGGCGAAAAACTGTTTTTT.

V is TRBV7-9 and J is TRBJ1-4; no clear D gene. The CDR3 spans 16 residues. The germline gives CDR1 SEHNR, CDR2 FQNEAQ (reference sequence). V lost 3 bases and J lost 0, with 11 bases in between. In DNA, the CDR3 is TGTGCCAGCAGCTTTAGTGAAGCATCAACTAATGAAAAACTGTTTTTT. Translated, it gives CASSFSEASTNEKLFF.